Included here is one TCR beta chain sequence, with context. This entry is derived from a study of OX40 agonist ivuxolimab in advanced cancers. Whole-study context: Patients received ivuxolimab, an intravenous treatment, every 2 weeks at 0.01 to 10 mg/kg.

Clones were sequenced by immunoSEQ multiplex PCR, and TCRdb holds only the in-frame ones, with some missing. Here the sample spans 70,000 to 80,000 clones, approximately 84% being singletons. The clonotype was recovered from an adult with an advanced solid tumor such as melanoma, head and neck, liver or kidney cancer. Here the sequenced sample was CD4+ or CD8+ T cells sorted from blood, taken in a trial of the OX40 agonist ivuxolimab.

The CDR3 spells CASSSSGDVSGNTIYF. In DNA, the CDR3 is TGCGCCAGCAGCTCTTCAGGGGACGTCTCTGGAAACACCATATATTTT. The genes are TRBV5-1 and TRBJ1-3, with D tentatively TRBD1 (6 bases). Per the germline V gene, CDR1 is SGHRS and CDR2 is YFSETQ. The CDR3 is 16 amino acids. The germline V and J ends were trimmed by 3 bases and 0 bases, with 13 bases remaining between them.